The T cell receptor (beta chain) under discussion was sequenced for a study of shared clonotypes between healthy human individuals (dated by TCRdb to the early 2020s). Notes on the research overall: The cohort comprised a couple of women and a few men aged 18 to 49 years. Different laboratories and diverse techniques were used to prepare libraries and sequence TCR repertoires, to increase sequencing depth and limit assay-specific biases. Between about 0.9 and 8.9 billion PBMCs per donor were obtained by leukapheresis. For each donor, CD4 naive and CD4 memory were each run on three plates, CD8 naive on two plates, and CD8 memory on one plate. To estimate repertoire size and how much clonotype sharing occurs between individuals, the study deeply sequenced the blood TCR repertoires of about five healthy adults.

TCR CDR3 regions were amplified from genomic DNA by multiplex PCR using the deep immunoSEQ assay. Extracted genomic DNA from each cell subset was spread evenly across all wells of several immunoSEQ 96-well plates, with each plate serving as a replicate. For sorted subsets, each replicate PCR was loaded with approximately 190 ng genomic DNA, equivalent to approximately 27,000 T cell genomes. Purified libraries were quantified with a Qubit 3.0 fluorometer, sized on a Bioanalyzer 2100, and re-quantified with the KAPA Library Quantification kit. A separate single-read 150-cycle Illumina NextSeq 550 flow cell was used to sequence each immunoSEQ 96-well plate. In the source study's methods: Because the immunoSEQ output included only junctional sequences and no quality scores, the filtering could not be the same as the filtering used for full-length reads. To assign V/J genes and CDR3, sequences were annotated using PyIR, a Python wrapper for IgBLAST v1.9, with IMGT germline references. Any read was removed if the V/J assignment was weak (E-value above 1e-6), the CDR3 was missing, or the read contained stop codons, out-of-frame junctions, or ambiguous translated residues. V3J clonotypes were defined as sequences sharing the same inferred V gene, J gene, and CDR3 amino acid sequence. The percentage overlap between two repertoires was calculated by dividing the number of shared unique clonotypes by the size of the smaller repertoire. Three approaches were used to assess repertoire richness: RTK rarefaction, the Chao1 estimator, and Recon v2.1 estimates of unobserved clonotypes. Generation probabilities for all TCRbeta clonotypes obtained by the gDNA method from a handful of donors were computed using OLGA. This is the immuneACCESS table as TCRdb keeps it, with only in-frame sequences that have V and J called. A part of the clones is gone; compared with another copy, unresolved V genes explain less than half, and the rest is unexplained. Clone size and the V and J calls come from that table; the DNA yielded D and trimming. This sample has approximately 2.1 million clones in its table, and approximately 95% of those were observed once. The top ten constitute 0.35% to 0.45% of the sample.

Details on this clone: There is no known antigen for this receptor. Base qualities are not at hand, and no much larger clone is one base apart.

The donors were healthy, HIV-negative adults with no recently reported acute infections or vaccinations. All donors were Caucasian adults living in Nashville, Tennessee, USA. CD4+ T cells were enriched by magnetic negative selection; naive cells were then positively selected on CD45RA, and the negative fraction formed the memory subset. After blood collection by leukapheresis, PBMCs were isolated using Ficoll-Histopaque density gradient centrifugation and then cryopreserved in the vapor phase of liquid nitrogen. Analytical flow cytometry was used to check the purity and quantity of each magnetically sorted T cell population. Genomic DNA was isolated from every sorted fraction and measured by UV absorbance on a Nanodrop 2000c. V lost 5 bases and J lost 0 bases, and the count of bases not matched to a germline gene is 5. From cysteine to phenylalanine, the CDR3 is 15 amino acids long. Just the 45-base CDR3 DNA is kept, in frame starting at base 1. CDR1 and CDR2, per the germline V gene, are ENHRY and SYGVKD.

Study-wide findings and limitations: Based on pairwise subsampling, the degree of clonotype sharing among donors was expected to be affected by sequencing depth. Compared with non-shared clonotypes, the clonotypes found in all four sorted-subset donors had higher generation probabilities. About 5% of naive CD4, 3.5% of naive CD8, roughly 2.4% of memory CD4, and over 0.35% of memory CD8 clonotypes were shared across a few donors. Naive subsets generally had larger estimated clonotype richness than memory subsets. Because the study included a small number of donors, the genetic and exposure-history diversity represented was limited. Only blood was sampled, and tissue TCR repertoires likely differ from those in blood. Rarefaction of sorted-subset datasets indicated incomplete sequencing despite the large sequencing depth.

The TCR sequence derives from a man in his late teens or twenties in good health. Some clones in this sample may be carry-over from other donors' samples. The sample was naive CD4+ T cells from PBMCs. The cell subset or site label of this sample denotes: CD45RA+ positively selected. The chain couples TRBV10-3 to TRBJ2-3, and 7 junctional nucleotides match TRBD2. In nucleotides, the sequence is TGTGCCATCAGTCATTTAGCGGGTAGCACAGATACGCAGTATTTT. Translated, this gives CAISHLAGSTDTQYF.